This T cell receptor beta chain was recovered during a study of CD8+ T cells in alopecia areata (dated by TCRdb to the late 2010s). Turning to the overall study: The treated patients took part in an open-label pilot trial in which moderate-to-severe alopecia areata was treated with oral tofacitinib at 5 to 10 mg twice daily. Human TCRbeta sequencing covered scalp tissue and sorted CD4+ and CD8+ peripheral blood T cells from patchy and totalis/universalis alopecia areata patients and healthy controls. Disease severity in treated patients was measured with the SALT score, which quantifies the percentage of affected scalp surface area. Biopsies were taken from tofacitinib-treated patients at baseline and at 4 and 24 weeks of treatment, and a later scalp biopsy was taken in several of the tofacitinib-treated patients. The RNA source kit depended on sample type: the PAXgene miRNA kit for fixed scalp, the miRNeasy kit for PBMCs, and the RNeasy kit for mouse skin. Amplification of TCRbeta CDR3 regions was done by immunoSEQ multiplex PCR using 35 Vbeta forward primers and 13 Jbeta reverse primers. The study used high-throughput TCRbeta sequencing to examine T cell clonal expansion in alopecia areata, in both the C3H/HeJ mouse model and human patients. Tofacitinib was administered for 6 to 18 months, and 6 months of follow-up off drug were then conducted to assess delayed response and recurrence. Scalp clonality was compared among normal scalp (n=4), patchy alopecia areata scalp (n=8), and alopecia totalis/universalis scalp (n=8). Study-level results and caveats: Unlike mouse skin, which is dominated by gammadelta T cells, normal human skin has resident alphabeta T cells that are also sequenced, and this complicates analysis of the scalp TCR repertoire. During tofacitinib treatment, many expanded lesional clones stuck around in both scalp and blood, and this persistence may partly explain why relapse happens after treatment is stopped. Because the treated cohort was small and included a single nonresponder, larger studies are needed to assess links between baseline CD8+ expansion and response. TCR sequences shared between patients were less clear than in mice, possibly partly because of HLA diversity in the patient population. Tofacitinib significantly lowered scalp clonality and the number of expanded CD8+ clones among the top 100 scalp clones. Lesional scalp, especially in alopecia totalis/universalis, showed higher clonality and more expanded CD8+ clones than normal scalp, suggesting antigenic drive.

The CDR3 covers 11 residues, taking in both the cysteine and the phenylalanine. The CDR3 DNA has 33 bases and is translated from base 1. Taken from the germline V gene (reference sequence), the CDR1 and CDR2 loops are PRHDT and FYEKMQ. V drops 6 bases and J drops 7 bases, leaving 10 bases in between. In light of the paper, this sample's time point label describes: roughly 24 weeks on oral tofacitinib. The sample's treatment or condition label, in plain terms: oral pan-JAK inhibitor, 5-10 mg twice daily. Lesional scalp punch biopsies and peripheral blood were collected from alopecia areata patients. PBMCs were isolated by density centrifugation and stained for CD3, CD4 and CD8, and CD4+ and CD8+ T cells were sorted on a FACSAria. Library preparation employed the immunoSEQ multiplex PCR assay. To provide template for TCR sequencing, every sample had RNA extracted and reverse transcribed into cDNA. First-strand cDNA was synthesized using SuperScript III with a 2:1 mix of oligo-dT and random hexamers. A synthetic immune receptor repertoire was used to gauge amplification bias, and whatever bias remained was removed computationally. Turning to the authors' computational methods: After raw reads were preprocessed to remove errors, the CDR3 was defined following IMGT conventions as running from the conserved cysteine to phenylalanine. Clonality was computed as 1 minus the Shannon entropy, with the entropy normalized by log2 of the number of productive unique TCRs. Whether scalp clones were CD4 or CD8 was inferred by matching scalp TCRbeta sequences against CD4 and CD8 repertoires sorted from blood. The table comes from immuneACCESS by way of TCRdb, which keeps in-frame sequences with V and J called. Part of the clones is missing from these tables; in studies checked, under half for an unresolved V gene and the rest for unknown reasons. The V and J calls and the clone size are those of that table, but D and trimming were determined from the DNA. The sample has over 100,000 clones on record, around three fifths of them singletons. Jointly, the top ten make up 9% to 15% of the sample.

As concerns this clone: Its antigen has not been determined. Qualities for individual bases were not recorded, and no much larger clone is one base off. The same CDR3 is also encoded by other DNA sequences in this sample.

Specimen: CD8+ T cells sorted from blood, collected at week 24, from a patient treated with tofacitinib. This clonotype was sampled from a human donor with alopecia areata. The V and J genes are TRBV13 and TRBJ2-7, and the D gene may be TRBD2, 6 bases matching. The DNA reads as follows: TGTGCCAGCAGTTTTGGAGGGGAGCAGTACTTC. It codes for CASSFGGEQYF.